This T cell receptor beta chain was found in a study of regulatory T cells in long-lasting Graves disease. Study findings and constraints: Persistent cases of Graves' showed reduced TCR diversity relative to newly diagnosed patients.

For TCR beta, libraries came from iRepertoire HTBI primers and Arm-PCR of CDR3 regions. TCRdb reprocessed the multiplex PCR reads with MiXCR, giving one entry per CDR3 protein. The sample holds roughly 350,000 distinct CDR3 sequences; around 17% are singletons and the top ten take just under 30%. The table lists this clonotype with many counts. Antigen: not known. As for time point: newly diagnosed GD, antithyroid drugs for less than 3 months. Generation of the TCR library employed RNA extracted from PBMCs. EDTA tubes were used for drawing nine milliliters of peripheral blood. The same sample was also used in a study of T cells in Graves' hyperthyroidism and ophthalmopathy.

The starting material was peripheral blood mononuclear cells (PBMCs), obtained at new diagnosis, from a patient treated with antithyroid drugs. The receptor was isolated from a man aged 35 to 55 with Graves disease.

This chain's CDR3 is CASRLAGLSTDTQYF. The CDR3 coding sequence is TGCGCCAGCAGGCTAGCGGGGCTTAGCACAGATACGCAGTATTTT. V usage is TRBV5-1 and J usage is TRBJ2-3; 9 positions agree with TRBD2. CDR3 length: 15 residues. The J segment lost 0 bases and the V segment lost 5 bases, leaving 4 bases of the junction unmatched. The germline CDR1 and CDR2 sequences are SGHRS and YFSETQ.